This entry lists 29 T cell receptor beta chains sequenced from one sample in a study of T cells in Graves' hyperthyroidism and ophthalmopathy. It was RNA transcripts that yielded the amplified TCR beta CDR3 regions. Primed by the HTBI set, a first-round RT-PCR was run on the TCR CDR3. TCRdb called the multiplex PCR reads again in MiXCR, with one record for every CDR3 protein. The top ten hold approximately 4.2% of the sample, which has around 610,000 distinct CDR3 sequences, under 15% seen once. Sequenced: blood. These receptors all stem from a woman aged 40 to 50 with Graves' ophthalmopathy.

This clonotype has a count of ten or more. This CDR3 is CACGGLTEAFF. CDR3 DNA: TGTGCCTGTGGGGGGCTCACTGAAGCTTTCTTT. This chain uses TRBV19 with TRBJ1-1; possible D gene TRBD1, 6 bases. Trimming removed 11 bases at V and 4 bases at J, with 11 bases between. Germline V gives CDR1 LNHDA, CDR2 SQIVND (reference sequence). The CDR3 contains 11 residues. The full variable domain, rest sourced from reference TRBV19 and TRBJ1-1, is DGGITQSPKYLFRKEGQNVTLSCEQNLNHDAMYWYRQDPGQGLRLIYYSQIVNDFQKGDIAEGYSVSREKKESFPLTVTSAQKNPTAFYLCACGGLTEAFFGQGTRLTVV.

The J gene is TRBJ2-5, the V gene TRBV7-2, with TRBD2 matching over 14 bases. Germline trimming cut 4 bases from V and 7 bases from J; bases unmatched to any gene: 8. CDR3 length: 16 residues. The V gene's germline CDR1 is SGHTA and CDR2 FQGNSA. CDR3: CASSSQGLAGEGTQYF. The CDR3, as DNA: TGTGCCAGCAGCTCCCAGGGACTAGCGGGAGAGGGGACCCAGTACTTC.

This clonotype showed up many times. This chain uses TRBV27 with TRBJ1-2, with D tentatively TRBD1 (5 bases). This CDR3 region has 14 residues. V was pared by 3 bases and J by 3 bases, with 11 bases between. CDR1 is MNHEY and CDR2 is SMNVEV in the germline V gene (reference sequence). The CDR3 coding sequence is TGTGCCAGCAGTTTCGGGGGTTTGGACTATGGCTACACCTTC. Protein: CASSFGGLDYGYTF.

In this sample, this clonotype turned up many times. The rearrangement joins TRBV5-1 to TRBJ2-2, with 7 bases identical to TRBD1. V gave up 4 bases and J gave up 4 bases; unmatched junction bases: 4. CDR3 length: 14 amino acids. Germline V gene data show CDR1 as SGHRS and CDR2 as YFSETQ. CDR3 amino acids: CASSRQGVTGELFF. CDR3 nucleotides: TGCGCCAGCAGCCGTCAGGGGGTCACCGGGGAGCTGTTTTTT.

Many counts were recorded for this clonotype. The chain carries TRBV6-5 and TRBJ2-5, with 7 bases that match TRBD1. This CDR3 spans 15 amino acids. The trim removed 4 bases at V and 4 bases at J, leaving 9 bases unmatched. Germline V gene data show CDR1 as MNHEY and CDR2 as SVGAGI. The chain's CDR3 is CASSSPVDRVETQYF. The CDR3 coding sequence is TGTGCCAGCAGTTCCCCCGTCGACAGGGTAGAGACCCAGTACTTC.

Many counts were recorded for this clonotype. The chain links TRBV10-3 to TRBJ2-5; D not certain. Germline CDR1 reads ENHRY; CDR2 reads SYGVKD. Trimming left V 2 bases short and J 4 bases short, with 8 bases between. CDR3 length: 13 amino acids. The CDR3 protein is CAISERVLETQYF. The CDR3 DNA is TGTGCCATCAGTGAGAGAGTTCTAGAGACCCAGTACTTC.

This chain links TRBV2 with TRBJ2-3; D gene unclear. This CDR3 is built from 14 residues. Germline-derived CDR1 and CDR2 are SNHLY and FYNNEI. The V end was cut by 7 bases, the J end by 3 bases, with 14 bases between. CDR3 coding DNA: TGTGCCAGCATGAAGGAAGGGTGGACAGATACGCAGTATTTT. Protein sequence: CASMKEGWTDTQYF.

In this sample, this clonotype turned up many times. The gene calls are TRBV20-1 and TRBJ2-2; D might be TRBD2 (5 bases). CDR3 length equals 15 residues. Germline lookup yields CDR1 DFQATT and CDR2 SNEGSKA (reference sequence). Trimming took off 5 bases at V and 4 bases at J, with 17 bases between the two ends. The CDR3 here is CSAAGAADGTGELFF. As DNA, the CDR3 is TGCAGTGCTGCCGGAGCGGCCGATGGCACCGGGGAGCTGTTTTTT.

This clonotype was seen ten or more times. The chain carries TRBV20-1 and TRBJ1-1; no definite D call. From germline, CDR1 is DFQATT and CDR2 SNEGSKA (reference sequence). Trimming cost V 6 bases and J 0 bases, with 11 bases left between them. The CDR3 runs 13 residues. CDR3 residues: CSAKAGMNTEAFF. DNA of the CDR3: TGCAGTGCAAAGGCAGGAATGAACACTGAAGCTTTCTTT.

The chain joins TRBV28 to TRBJ2-5; no firm D call. The V end lost 4 bases, the J end lost 5 bases, and 17 bases lay between the germline ends. Germline lookup yields CDR1 MDHEN and CDR2 SYDVKM. The CDR3 runs 15 residues. The CDR3 region has the DNA TGTGCCAGCAGTTCCTACGTACAGAGGACGGAGACCCAGTACTTC. Residues: CASSSYVQRTETQYF. The entire variable domain, with the rest obtained from reference TRBV28 and TRBJ2-5, is as follows: DVKVTQSSRYLVKRTGEKVFLECVQDMDHENMFWYRQDPGLGLRLIYFSYDVKMKEKGDIPEGYSVSREKKERFSLILESASTNQTSMYLCASSSYVQRTETQYFGPGTRLLVL.

Remarks on this clonotype: The conserved phenylalanine or tryptophan is not found at the CDR3 terminus, so this likely reflects a read error. This chain links TRBV28 with TRBJ1-2, with D uncertain. The CDR3 has 12 residues. Trimming took 1 base from V and 6 from J, leaving 6 bases between them. Germline V gene lookup returns CDR1 MDHEN and CDR2 SYDVKM. As DNA, the CDR3 is TGTGCCAGCAGTTTATCCGTTCATGGCTACACCTCC. Protein sequence: CASSLSVHGYTS.

This clonotype has only a few counts. The chain carries TRBV15 and TRBJ1-3; tentatively, D is TRBD1 (5 bases). CDR1 and CDR2 (germline): LNHNV, YYDKDF (reference sequence). This CDR3 has 15 residues. The V end was cut by 7 bases, the J end by 4 bases, with 17 bases between. The CDR3 loop is CATTTTDFKGNTIYF. The CDR3 bases are TGTGCCACCACCACGACAGATTTTAAAGGAAACACCATATATTTT.

The V and J genes are TRBV11-1 and TRBJ2-1; weak D call: TRBD2 (5 bases). The germline V gene has CDR1 SGHAT and CDR2 FQDESV (reference sequence). Trimming stripped 6 bases from V and 9 bases from J, with 18 bases between. The CDR3 loop spans 14 amino acids. The CDR3: CASSRPAAGGEQFF. The CDR3 nucleotides are TGTGCCAGCAGTCGTCCAGCGGCAGGCGGTGAGCAGTTCTTC.

This clonotype was seen many times. The chain couples TRBV12-3 or TRBV12-4 to TRBJ1-1, with unresolved D. V was cut by 6 bases and J by 1 base, with 6 bases left in between. The CDR3 has 12 residues. DNA of the CDR3: TGTGCCAGCAGCCGAGCGAACACTGAAGCTTTCTTT. It translates to CASSRANTEAFF.

This clonotype was counted ten times or more. The chain uses TRBV7-9 and TRBJ1-2, with D perhaps matching TRBD1 (5 bases). Germline-derived CDR1 and CDR2 are SEHNR and FQNEAQ (reference sequence). V was trimmed by 4 bases and J by 4 bases, leaving 19 bases between them. The CDR3 contains 16 residues. CDR3 sequence reads: CASSYGSGGGSYGYTF. CDR3 bases: TGTGCCAGCAGCTACGGCAGCGGGGGTGGTAGCTATGGCTACACCTTC. Complete variable domain (other parts from reference TRBV7-9 and TRBJ1-2): DTGVSQNPRHKITKRGQNVTFRCDPISEHNRLYWYRQTLGQGPEFLTYFQNEAQLEKSRLLSDRFSAERPKGSFSTLEIQRTEQGDSAMYLCASSYGSGGGSYGYTFGSGTRLTVV.

This clonotype appeared many times. This chain joins TRBV29-1 and TRBJ2-7; no reliable D call. This CDR3 has 12 amino acids. Trimming took off 6 bases at V and 3 bases at J, with 12 bases between the two ends. The germline CDR1 and CDR2 sequences are SQVTM and ANQGSEA. The CDR3 nucleotides are TGCAGCGTCCGGTATACTGGCTACGAGCAGTACTTC. Translated, it gives CSVRYTGYEQYF.

This clonotype was recorded many times. The V call is TRBV10-3, the J call TRBJ1-2; TRBD1 matches 7 bases. CDR1 is ENHRY, CDR2 SYGVKD, per germline. The V segment lost 3 bases and the J segment 1 base; nucleotides outside the gene matches: 2. The CDR3 loop spans 14 amino acids. The CDR3 sequence is CAISDRDSNYGYTF. CDR3 nucleotides: TGTGCCATCAGTGACCGGGACAGTAACTATGGCTACACCTTC.

In its sample, this clonotype was seen a few times. This rearrangement joins TRBV4-2 to TRBJ2-5; 9 bases are shared with TRBD2. Germline CDR1 reads LGHNA; CDR2 reads YNFKEQ. The CDR3 is made up of 17 amino acids. Germline trimming cut 0 bases from V and 2 bases from J; bases unmatched to any gene: 7. In DNA, the CDR3 is TGTGCCAGCAGCCAAGAGGGAAGTAGCGGGGGACAAGAGACCCAGTACTTC. It is translated as CASSQEGSSGGQETQYF.

The chain recombines TRBV14 with TRBJ1-3; tentatively, D is TRBD1 (6 bases). Germline CDR1 reads SGHDN; CDR2 reads FVKESK. The CDR3 is 15 residues long. The germline V and J ends were trimmed by 2 bases and 4 bases, with 12 bases remaining between them. The CDR3 DNA reads as TGTGCCAGCAGCCAATGGCAGGGGCCGGGAAACACCATATATTTT. It yields the protein CASSQWQGPGNTIYF.

The V and J genes are TRBV20-1 and TRBJ2-7, with D maybe TRBD2 (6 bases). Trimming took 3 bases from V and 2 from J, leaving 8 bases between them. Germline V lookup: CDR1 DFQATT, CDR2 SNEGSKA (reference sequence). CDR3 length: 12 residues. CDR3 in DNA: TGCAGTGCTAGCGGGAGCCCCTACGAGCAGTACTTC. This gives the protein CSASGSPYEQYF.

In its sample, this clonotype was seen many times. Germline is not matched at one junction end, which may reflect a read error. This sequence joins TRBV7-2 and TRBJ2-7; TRBD1 might be the D (5 bases). The CDR3 loop spans 13 amino acids. Germline-derived CDR1 and CDR2 are SGHTA and FQGNSA. The CDR3, as DNA: TGTGCCAGCAGCTTAGCGTTGACAGCGAGGCTGTTCTTC. As protein: CASSLALTARLFF.

This clonotype came up many times. The rearrangement links TRBV27 to TRBJ2-5; possibly TRBD1 for D (5 bases). In germline, CDR1 is MNHEY, CDR2 SMNVEV (reference sequence). This CDR3 has 13 residues. V shed 6 bases and J shed 6 bases, with 14 bases lying between them. CDR3: CASSRDSLQTQYF. DNA of the CDR3: TGTGCCAGCAGCCGAGACAGCCTGCAGACCCAGTACTTC.

This clonotype was detected a few times. V gene TRBV11-2 combines with J gene TRBJ2-7; no firm D call. The length of the CDR3 is 14 residues. V lost 3 bases and J 3 bases, leaving 12 bases between the germline ends. The V gene's germline CDR1 is SGHAT and CDR2 FQNNGV. CDR3 bases: TGTGCCAGCAGCTTTCGCATGGGGTTCTACGAGCAGTACTTC. Its translation: CASSFRMGFYEQYF.

Many counts were recorded for this clonotype. The chain recombines TRBV27 with TRBJ1-2; 7 nucleotides agree with TRBD1. CDR3 length: 14 residues. Germline V gene data show CDR1 as MNHEY and CDR2 as SMNVEV (reference sequence). V was clipped by 4 bases and J by 4 bases; unmatched bases: 6. The CDR3 DNA reads as TGTGCCAGCAGTTCGGACAGGAAGCGCTATGGCTACACCTTC. The encoded protein is CASSSDRKRYGYTF.

This clonotype was counted at least ten times. The CDR3 reads CASSEGGRGYEQYF. CDR3 nucleotide sequence: TGTGCCAGCAGTGAAGGGGGTCGTGGGTACGAGCAGTACTTC. The genes are TRBV2 and TRBJ2-7; D uncertain. This CDR3 region has 14 residues. Germline V gene sequence: CDR1 SNHLY, CDR2 FYNNEI. Trimming cost V 1 base and J 4 bases, with 11 bases left between them.

This clonotype showed up just once. The chain carries TRBV30 and TRBJ1-1, with 8 bases lining up with TRBD1. CDR1 GTSNPN and CDR2 SVGIG come from the germline V gene (reference sequence). After removal of 5 bases from V and 1 base from J, the junction contained 6 bases not matched to a gene. The CDR3 sequence is 14 residues long. CDR3 sequence (DNA): TGTGCCTGGGGGGCTGGACAGGGGAACACTGAAGCTTTCTTT. It translates to CAWGAGQGNTEAFF.

This clonotype was counted only a few times. The V and J genes are TRBV12-3 or TRBV12-4 and TRBJ2-7; TRBD2 aligns across 11 bases. Trimming removed 8 bases from V and 0 bases from J; junction bases left unmatched: 3. CDR3 size: 14 residues. The DNA of the CDR3 is TGTGCCAGCCAGACTAGCGGGGACTCCTACGAGCAGTACTTC. As protein: CASQTSGDSYEQYF.

This clonotype was counted at least ten times. The chain has TRBV20-1 and TRBJ1-3; D gene unclear. The germline V gene encodes CDR1 DFQATT and CDR2 SNEGSKA (reference sequence). The CDR3 runs 14 residues. Trimming stripped 1 base from V and 2 bases from J, with 9 bases between. CDR3 nucleotide sequence: TGCAGTGCTAGAGTGAAAGGGACTGGAAACACCATATATTTT. It codes for CSARVKGTGNTIYF.

The DNA for the CDR3 is TGCGCCAGCAGCCTAACGATAGGGGACACTGAAGCTTTCTTT. Translating gives CASSLTIGDTEAFF. The chain is built from TRBV4-1 and TRBJ1-1; perhaps TRBD1 as D (5 bases). CDR1 is MGHRA, CDR2 YSYEKL, per germline. CDR3 length: 14 amino acids. The V end lost 4 bases, the J end lost 3 bases, and 12 bases lay between the germline ends.